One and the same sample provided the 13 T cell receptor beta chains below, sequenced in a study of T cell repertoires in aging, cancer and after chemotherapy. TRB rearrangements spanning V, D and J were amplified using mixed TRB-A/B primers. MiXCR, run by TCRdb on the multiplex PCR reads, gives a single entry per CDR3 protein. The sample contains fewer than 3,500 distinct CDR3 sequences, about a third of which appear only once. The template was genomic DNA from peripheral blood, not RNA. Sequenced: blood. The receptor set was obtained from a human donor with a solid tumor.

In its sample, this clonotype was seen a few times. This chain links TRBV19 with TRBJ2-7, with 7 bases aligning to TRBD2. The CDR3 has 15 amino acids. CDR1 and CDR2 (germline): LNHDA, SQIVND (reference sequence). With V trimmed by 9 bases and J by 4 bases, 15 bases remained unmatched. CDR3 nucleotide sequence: TGTGCCAGCAGCCGTGAGCGGGGCAGCGCGTACGAGCAGTACTTC. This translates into CASSRERGSAYEQYF.

CDR3 in DNA: TGTGCCAGCAGTTACATGGCCAGCGGATATGGCTACACCTTC. Translation gives CASSYMASGYGYTF. The chain employs TRBV12-3 or TRBV12-4 and TRBJ1-2; D unresolved. CDR3 length: 14 amino acids. V gave up 4 bases and J gave up 5 bases, with 14 bases separating them.

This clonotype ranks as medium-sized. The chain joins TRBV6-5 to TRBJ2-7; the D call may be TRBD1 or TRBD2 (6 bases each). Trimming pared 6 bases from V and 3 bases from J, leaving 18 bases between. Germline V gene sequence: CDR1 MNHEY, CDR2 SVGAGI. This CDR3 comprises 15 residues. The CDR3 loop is CASSKPEGGNYEQYF. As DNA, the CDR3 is TGTGCCAGCAGCAAGCCTGAGGGGGGCAACTACGAGCAGTACTTC.

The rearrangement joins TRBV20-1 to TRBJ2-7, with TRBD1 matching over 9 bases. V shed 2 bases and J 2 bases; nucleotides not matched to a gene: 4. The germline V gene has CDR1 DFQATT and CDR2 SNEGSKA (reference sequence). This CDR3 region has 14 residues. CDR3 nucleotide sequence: TGCAGTGCTAGACCCGGGACAGGGACCTACGAGCAGTACTTC. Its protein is CSARPGTGTYEQYF.

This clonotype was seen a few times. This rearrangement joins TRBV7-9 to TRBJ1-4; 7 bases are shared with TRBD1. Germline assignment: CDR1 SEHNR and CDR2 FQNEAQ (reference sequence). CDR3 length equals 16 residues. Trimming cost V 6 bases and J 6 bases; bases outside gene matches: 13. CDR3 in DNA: TGTGCCAGCAGATCCCGCTGGGACAGCCCGGATGAAAAACTGTTTTTT. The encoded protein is CASRSRWDSPDEKLFF. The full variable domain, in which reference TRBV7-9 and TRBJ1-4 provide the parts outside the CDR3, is DTGVSQNPRHKITKRGQNVTFRCDPISEHNRLYWYRQTLGQGPEFLTYFQNEAQLEKSRLLSDRFSAERPKGSFSTLEIQRTEQGDSAMYLCASRSRWDSPDEKLFFGSGTQLSVL.

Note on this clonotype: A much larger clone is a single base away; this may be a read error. The CDR3 nucleotides read TGCAGCGTTGCCCCCGAGGTAACCGGGGAGCTGTTTTTT. It encodes CSVAPEVTGELFF. The chain couples TRBV29-1 to TRBJ2-2, with D hard to call. The V gene's germline CDR1 is SQVTM and CDR2 ANQGSEA. With 4 bases removed from V and 5 bases from J, the gap between germline ends came to 11 bases. This CDR3 has 13 residues.

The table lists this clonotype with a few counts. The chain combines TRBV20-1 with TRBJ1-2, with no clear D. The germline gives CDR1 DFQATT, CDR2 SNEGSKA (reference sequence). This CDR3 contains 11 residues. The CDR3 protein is CSRREVNGYTF. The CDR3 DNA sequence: TGCAGCCGCCGGGAGGTTAACGGCTACACCTTC.

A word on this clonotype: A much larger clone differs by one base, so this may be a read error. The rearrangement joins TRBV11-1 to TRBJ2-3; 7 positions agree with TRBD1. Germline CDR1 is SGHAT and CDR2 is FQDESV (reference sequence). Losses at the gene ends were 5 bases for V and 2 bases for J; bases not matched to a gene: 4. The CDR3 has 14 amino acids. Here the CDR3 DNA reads TGTGCCAGCAGCCTCGGGACAGTCACAGATACGCAGTATTTT. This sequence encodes CASSLGTVTDTQYF.

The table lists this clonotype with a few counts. The CDR3 DNA is TGTGCCAGCTTCGCCGGGACAAGACCCAATGAGCAGTTCTTC. Protein: CASFAGTRPNEQFF. The chain links TRBV6-2 or TRBV6-3 to TRBJ2-1, with D perhaps TRBD1 (6 bases). The CDR3 runs 14 residues. The germline CDR1 and CDR2 sequences are MNHEY and SVGEGT. The V end was cut by 8 bases, the J end by 6 bases, with 17 bases between.

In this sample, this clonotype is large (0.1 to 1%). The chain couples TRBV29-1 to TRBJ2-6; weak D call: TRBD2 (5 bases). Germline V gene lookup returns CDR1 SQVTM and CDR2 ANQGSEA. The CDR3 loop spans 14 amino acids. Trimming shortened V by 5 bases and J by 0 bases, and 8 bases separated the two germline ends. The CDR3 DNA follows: TGCAGCGTTTCCGGGGTCTCTGGGGCCAACGTCCTGACTTTC. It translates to CSVSGVSGANVLTF.

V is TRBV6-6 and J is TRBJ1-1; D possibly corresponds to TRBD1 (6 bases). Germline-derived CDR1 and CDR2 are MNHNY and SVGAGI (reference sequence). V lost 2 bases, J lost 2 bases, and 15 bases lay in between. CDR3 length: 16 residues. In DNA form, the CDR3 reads TGTGCCAGCAGTTACCAGGTCGACAGGTTAAACACTGAAGCTTTCTTT. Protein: CASSYQVDRLNTEAFF.

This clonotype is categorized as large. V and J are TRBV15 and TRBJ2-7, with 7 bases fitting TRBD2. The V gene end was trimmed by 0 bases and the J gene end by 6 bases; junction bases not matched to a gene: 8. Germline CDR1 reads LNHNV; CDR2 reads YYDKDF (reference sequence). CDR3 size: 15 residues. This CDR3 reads CATSRDREVLGEQYF. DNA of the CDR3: TGTGCCACCAGCAGAGATCGGGAGGTGCTGGGCGAGCAGTACTTC.

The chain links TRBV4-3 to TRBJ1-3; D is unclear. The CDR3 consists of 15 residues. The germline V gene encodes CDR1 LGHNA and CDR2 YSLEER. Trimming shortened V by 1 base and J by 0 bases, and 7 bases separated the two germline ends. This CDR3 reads CASSQAWYSGNTIYF. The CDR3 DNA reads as TGCGCCAGCAGCCAAGCCTGGTACTCTGGAAACACCATATATTTT.